This T cell receptor beta chain was identified during a study of blood T cell repertoires in COVID-19. As for the study in general: Whether acute or convalescent, the COVID-19 samples came from the United States, Italy and Spain. T cells, B-cell-depleted T cells, or PBMCs provided the cDNA or gDNA that served as material.

V lost 1 base and J lost 6; bases outside the gene matches: 5. This CDR3 is 15 amino acids long. CDR1 and CDR2 (germline): SGHRS, YFSETQ. Sequencing used immunoSEQ multiplex PCR; TCRdb keeps in-frame clones, though not all of them. The table lists around 95,000 clones, over 75% of them singletons. The receptor comes from a human donor in a cohort sampled during active COVID-19. Source material: peripheral blood. The J gene is TRBJ2-7, the V gene TRBV5-1, with 12 bases that match TRBD2. The CDR3 protein is CASSLTSGGRGEQYF. The DNA of the CDR3 is TGCGCCAGCAGCTTGACTAGCGGGGGGCGGGGCGAGCAGTACTTC.